What follows are 11 T cell receptor beta chains derived from one specimen sequenced in a study of blood T cell repertoires in COVID-19. The table came from immunoSEQ multiplex PCR; TCRdb's copy has only in-frame clones and leaves some out. The table records roughly 250,000 clones, about nine tenths of them present only once. Sequencing was done on a sample of peripheral blood. These receptors were collected from a woman between 35 and 50 years old with acute or convalescent COVID-19.

This chain joins TRBV27 and TRBJ1-2; unclear D gene. The CDR3 runs 13 residues. The ends were cut back, 5 bases at V and 4 bases at J, with 11 bases in the middle. CDR1 and CDR2 from the germline V gene are MNHEY and SMNVEV (reference sequence). The CDR3 region has the DNA TGTGCCAGCAGTAACCGGGGTGGCTATGGCTACACCTTC. It yields the protein CASSNRGGYGYTF.

The chain uses TRBV30 and TRBJ2-5, with D maybe TRBD2 (5 bases). Trimming pared 2 bases from V and 4 bases from J, leaving 8 bases between. Per the germline V gene, CDR1 is GTSNPN and CDR2 is SVGIG (reference sequence). The CDR3 loop spans 12 amino acids. Here the CDR3 DNA reads TGTGCCTGGAGTAGCGGCACAGAGACCCAGTACTTC. The encoded protein is CAWSSGTETQYF.

The rearrangement joins TRBV5-4 to TRBJ1-2; weak D call: TRBD1 (5 bases). V was trimmed by 4 bases and J by 4 bases, leaving 11 bases between them. The CDR3 extends over 13 amino acids. Germline CDR1 reads SGHNT; CDR2 reads YYREEE (reference sequence). For the CDR3, the DNA is TGTGCCAGCAGCCTGTTCGGGGGCTATGGCTACACCTTC. This gives the protein CASSLFGGYGYTF. Full variable domain (rest looked up from reference TRBV5-4 and TRBJ1-2): ETGVTQSPTHLIKTRGQQVTLRCSSQSGHNTVSWYQQALGQGPQFIFQYYREEENGRGNFPPRFSGLQFPNYSSELNVNALELDDSALYLCASSLFGGYGYTFGSGTRLTVV.

The chain joins TRBV5-1 to TRBJ2-3; 9 positions agree with TRBD2. CDR1 SGHRS and CDR2 YFSETQ come from the germline V gene. Trimming took 3 bases from V and 4 from J; bases not matched to a gene: 3. The CDR3 is 14 residues long. Here the CDR3 DNA reads TGCGCCAGCAGCTATAGCGGGGGCGCAGATACGCAGTATTTT. Its protein is CASSYSGGADTQYF.

This clone was seen once. V is TRBV5-1 and J is TRBJ2-2, with TRBD2 matching 7 bases. The V gene end was trimmed by 0 bases and the J gene end by 3 bases; junction bases not matched to a gene: 5. Looked up from germline, CDR1 is SGHRS and CDR2 is YFSETQ. The length of the CDR3 is 16 residues. The CDR3 region has the DNA TGCGCCAGCAGCTTGGCCGGGGGGACTCACACCGGGGAGCTGTTTTTT. It codes for CASSLAGGTHTGELFF.

V gene TRBV7-9 combines with J gene TRBJ1-1; no reliable D call. The CDR3 spans 14 residues. CDR1 and CDR2 from the germline V gene are SEHNR and FQNEAQ (reference sequence). Deletions cut 1 base from V and 4 bases from J, with 10 bases between. The DNA of the CDR3 is TGTGCCAGCAGCTTAGACTATTCGGGCACTGAAGCTTTCTTT. This gives the protein CASSLDYSGTEAFF.

The chain joins TRBV6-5 to TRBJ1-2, with TRBD1 matching over 9 bases. Per germline, CDR1 MNHEY and CDR2 SVGAGI. CDR3 size: 12 residues. The junction had 6 bases not matched to a gene; V was cut back by 8 bases and J by 8 bases. The CDR3 sequence: CASWDRVFGYTF. The CDR3 coding sequence is TGTGCCAGCTGGGACAGGGTGTTCGGCTACACCTTC.

The chain employs TRBV9 and TRBJ2-5; 7 nucleotides align to TRBD2. CDR3 length equals 17 residues. The trim removed 3 bases at V and 0 bases at J, leaving 11 bases unmatched. Germline lookup yields CDR1 SGDLS and CDR2 YYNGEE. The CDR3 coding sequence is TGTGCCAGCAGCGGATCTTGGGGGGGGAAGTACCAAGAGACCCAGTACTTC. This encodes CASSGSWGGKYQETQYF. The variable domain in full, completed from reference TRBV9 and TRBJ2-5, reads DSGVTQTPKHLITATGQRVTLRCSPRSGDLSVYWYQQSLDQGLQFLIQYYNGEERAKGNILERFSAQQFPDLHSELNLSSLELGDSALYFCASSGSWGGKYQETQYFGPGTRLLVL.

The chain carries TRBV2 and TRBJ1-3; D not certain. V dropped 6 bases and J dropped 5 bases, with 8 bases sitting between them. Germline V gives CDR1 SNHLY, CDR2 FYNNEI. This CDR3 is built from 12 residues. CDR3 DNA: TGTGCCAGCAGCCATACACGAAACACCATATATTTT. It encodes CASSHTRNTIYF.

This clone was picked up a small number of times. This rearrangement joins TRBV4-1 to TRBJ2-2; 7 positions agree with TRBD2. The V segment lost 7 bases and the J segment 6 bases; nucleotides outside the gene matches: 2. This CDR3 comprises 12 residues. Germline CDR1 and CDR2: MGHRA and YSYEKL. The CDR3 sequence is CASKSGAGELFF. CDR3 in DNA: TGCGCCAGCAAGAGCGGGGCCGGGGAGCTGTTTTTT.

The genes are TRBV5-1 and TRBJ2-5; 10 positions agree with TRBD1. The CDR3 loop spans 16 amino acids. V lost 2 bases, J lost 3 bases, and 7 bases stayed unmatched. Germline lookup yields CDR1 SGHRS and CDR2 YFSETQ. DNA of the CDR3: TGCGCCAGCAGCTTCGGGACAGGGGCGATCGAAGAGACCCAGTACTTC. It is translated as CASSFGTGAIEETQYF.